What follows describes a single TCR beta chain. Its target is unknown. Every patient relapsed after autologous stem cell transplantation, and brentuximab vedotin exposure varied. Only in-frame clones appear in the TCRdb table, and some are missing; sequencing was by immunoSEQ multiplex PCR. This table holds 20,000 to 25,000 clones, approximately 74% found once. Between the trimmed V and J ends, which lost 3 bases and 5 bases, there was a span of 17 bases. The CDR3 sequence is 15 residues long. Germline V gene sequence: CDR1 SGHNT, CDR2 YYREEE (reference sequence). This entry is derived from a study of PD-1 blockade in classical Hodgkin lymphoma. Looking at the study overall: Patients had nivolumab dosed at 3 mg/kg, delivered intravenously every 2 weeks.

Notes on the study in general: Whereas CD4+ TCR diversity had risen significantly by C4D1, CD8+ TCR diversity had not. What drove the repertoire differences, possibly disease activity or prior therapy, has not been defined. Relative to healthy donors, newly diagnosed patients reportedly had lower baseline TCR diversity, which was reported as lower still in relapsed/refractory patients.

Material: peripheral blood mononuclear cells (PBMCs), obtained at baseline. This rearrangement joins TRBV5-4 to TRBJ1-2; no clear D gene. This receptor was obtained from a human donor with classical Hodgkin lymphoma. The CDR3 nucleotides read TGTGCCAGCAGCTCCGGTCGGGCAGTGACTTATGGCTACACCTTC. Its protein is CASSSGRAVTYGYTF.